This is a list of T cell receptor beta chains from one sample in a study of blood T cell repertoires in COVID-19. TCRdb keeps only in-frame clones here, not all; method: immunoSEQ multiplex PCR. The sample holds under 350,000 clones; around four fifths are singletons and the top ten take approximately 9%. The sequencing input was peripheral blood. The receptors stem from a woman in her forties or fifties who had recovered from COVID-19. Both conserved end residues are part of each CDR3. The order of the fields is J gene, D gene, clone size, V gene, CDR3 DNA, CDR3 protein. A D gene is named only where the DNA matches it firmly. Some rows mark clone size as missing; the rest say once, few, many or name a class of expanded clone.

J gene: TRBJ2-2; D gene: .; clone size: .; V gene: TRBV7-6; CDR3 DNA: TGTGCCAGCAGCCCCGCCCGCGACGGGGAGCTGTTTTTT; CDR3 protein: CASSPARDGELFF
J gene: TRBJ2-2; D gene: TRBD2; clone size: .; V gene: TRBV4-1; CDR3 DNA: TGCGCCAGTAGGCCGGGACTAGCCTCCACCGGGGAGCTGTTTTTT; CDR3 protein: CASRPGLASTGELFF
J gene: TRBJ2-4; D gene: .; clone size: .; V gene: TRBV27; CDR3 DNA: TGTGCCAGCAGCCCCGAAAGGGGTGTTAACATTCAGTACTTC; CDR3 protein: CASSPERGVNIQYF
J gene: TRBJ1-1; D gene: .; clone size: once; V gene: TRBV12-3/TRBV12-4; CDR3 DNA: TGTGCCAGCAGTTTAACGCGGGACACTGAAGCTTTCTTT; CDR3 protein: CASSLTRDTEAFF
J gene: TRBJ2-1; D gene: .; clone size: .; V gene: TRBV5-1; CDR3 DNA: TGCGCCAGCAGTCGGGTGTCTCCGGATGAGCAGTTCTTC; CDR3 protein: CASSRVSPDEQFF
J gene: TRBJ2-2; D gene: TRBD1; clone size: .; V gene: TRBV5-1; CDR3 DNA: TGCGCCAGCAGCCCTTGGACAGGGTCCGGGGAGCTGTTTTTT; CDR3 protein: CASSPWTGSGELFF
J gene: TRBJ1-5; D gene: .; clone size: .; V gene: TRBV6-2/TRBV6-3; CDR3 DNA: TGTGCCAGCAGTTGGACAGAGAGGGTTCAGCCCCAGCATTTT; CDR3 protein: CASSWTERVQPQHF
J gene: TRBJ1-2; D gene: TRBD1; clone size: .; V gene: TRBV12-5; CDR3 DNA: TGTGCTAGTGGTTTGGGGACAGGGGGCGAGGACGGCTACACCTTC; CDR3 protein: CASGLGTGGEDGYTF
J gene: TRBJ1-6; D gene: .; clone size: .; V gene: TRBV28; CDR3 DNA: TGTGCCAGCAGCCCTCCCCTAGGACAGCGGTCTTTTCTTAATTCACCCCTCCACTTT; CDR3 protein: CASSPPLGQRSFLNSPLHF
J gene: TRBJ2-7; D gene: .; clone size: .; V gene: TRBV2; CDR3 DNA: TGTGCCAGCAGGCAGACCTACGAGCAGTACTTC; CDR3 protein: CASRQTYEQYF
J gene: TRBJ1-4; D gene: .; clone size: few; V gene: TRBV6-5; CDR3 DNA: TGTGCCAGCAGTTCCCAGGGCAGACAGGATGAAAAACTGTTTTTT; CDR3 protein: CASSSQGRQDEKLFF
J gene: TRBJ2-7; D gene: .; clone size: .; V gene: TRBV7-3; CDR3 DNA: TGTGCCAGCAGCCCAGACAGGACGAGCTCCTACGAGCAGTACTTC; CDR3 protein: CASSPDRTSSYEQYF
J gene: TRBJ1-6; D gene: .; clone size: .; V gene: TRBV15; CDR3 DNA: TGTGCCACCAGCAGAGATCCCGGCCGGGTCCAACTCCACTTT; CDR3 protein: CATSRDPGRVQLHF
J gene: TRBJ2-2; D gene: .; clone size: .; V gene: TRBV19; CDR3 DNA: TGTGCCATTAAGGAGACGGGGGTCACCGGGGAGCTGTTTTTT; CDR3 protein: CAIKETGVTGELFF
J gene: TRBJ2-7; D gene: .; clone size: few; V gene: TRBV6-5; CDR3 DNA: TGTGCCAGCAGGGGAGCTACCTACGAGCAGTACTTC; CDR3 protein: CASRGATYEQYF
J gene: TRBJ2-1; D gene: TRBD1; clone size: .; V gene: TRBV19; CDR3 DNA: TGTGCCAGTAGTACCGGGACAGGGCGGAATGAGCAGTTCTTC; CDR3 protein: CASSTGTGRNEQFF
J gene: TRBJ1-1; D gene: .; clone size: .; V gene: TRBV5-1; CDR3 DNA: TGCGCCAGCAGCCAAACAGCCGGGACACACACTGAAGCTTTCTTT; CDR3 protein: CASSQTAGTHTEAFF
J gene: TRBJ1-5; D gene: TRBD1; clone size: .; V gene: TRBV30; CDR3 DNA: TGTGCCTGGACCCCAGGACAGGGTGGCAATCAGCCCCAGCATTTT; CDR3 protein: CAWTPGQGGNQPQHF
J gene: TRBJ2-7; D gene: .; clone size: .; V gene: TRBV12-3/TRBV12-4; CDR3 DNA: TGTGCCAGCAGTTTAGCGTTACAGGCCCTGTACTTC; CDR3 protein: CASSLALQALYF
J gene: TRBJ2-2; D gene: .; clone size: .; V gene: TRBV14; CDR3 DNA: TGTGCCAGCAGCCCCAGCCAGAGGGTCGGCGGGGAGCTGTTTTTT; CDR3 protein: CASSPSQRVGGELFF
J gene: TRBJ1-2; D gene: TRBD1; clone size: once; V gene: TRBV7-3; CDR3 DNA: TGTGCCAGCAGCTTTCGACAGGGTGAAGGCTACACCTTC; CDR3 protein: CASSFRQGEGYTF
J gene: TRBJ2-1; D gene: TRBD2; clone size: .; V gene: TRBV28; CDR3 DNA: TGTGCCAGCAGTTTGGCCCACGGGGGGGCGGGTTCCTACAATGAGCAGTTCTTC; CDR3 protein: CASSLAHGGAGSYNEQFF
J gene: TRBJ2-7; D gene: .; clone size: few; V gene: TRBV4-3; CDR3 DNA: TGCGCCAGCAGCCAATCTGTGTCTACCTACGAGCAGTACTTC; CDR3 protein: CASSQSVSTYEQYF
J gene: TRBJ2-2; D gene: .; clone size: .; V gene: TRBV25-1; CDR3 DNA: TGTGCCAGCAGTCCCATTTTTCGGACTAACCAGGGCACCGGGGAGCTGTTTTTT; CDR3 protein: CASSPIFRTNQGTGELFF
J gene: TRBJ2-1; D gene: .; clone size: .; V gene: TRBV27; CDR3 DNA: TGTGCCAGCAAACTACGTTCCTACAATGAGCAGTTCTTC; CDR3 protein: CASKLRSYNEQFF
J gene: TRBJ1-5; D gene: TRBD1; clone size: .; V gene: TRBV18; CDR3 DNA: TGTGCCAGCTCACCGGGACAGGGGGCCCCCTGGGTTAATCAGCCCCAGCATTTT; CDR3 protein: CASSPGQGAPWVNQPQHF
J gene: TRBJ2-5; D gene: .; clone size: .; V gene: TRBV5-1; CDR3 DNA: TGCGCCAGCAAGTTTGCAGGGGAGGAGACCCAGTACTTC; CDR3 protein: CASKFAGEETQYF
J gene: TRBJ1-2; D gene: .; clone size: .; V gene: TRBV7-3; CDR3 DNA: TGTGCCAGCAGCAAAAATGATGGTCGCAGTGGCTACACCTTC; CDR3 protein: CASSKNDGRSGYTF
J gene: TRBJ2-3; D gene: TRBD2; clone size: .; V gene: TRBV27; CDR3 DNA: TGTGCCAGCAGTACTAGGACTAGCTCCGATACGCAGTATTTT; CDR3 protein: CASSTRTSSDTQYF
J gene: TRBJ1-1; D gene: .; clone size: few; V gene: TRBV7-3; CDR3 DNA: TGTGCCAGCAGCTTACAGCCCGGGACTTCGAACACTGAAGCTTTCTTT; CDR3 protein: CASSLQPGTSNTEAFF
J gene: TRBJ2-4; D gene: .; clone size: .; V gene: TRBV28; CDR3 DNA: TGTGCCAGCAGTTTAAACAGTTTAGCCAAAAACATTCAGTACTTC; CDR3 protein: CASSLNSLAKNIQYF
J gene: TRBJ2-3; D gene: TRBD2; clone size: .; V gene: TRBV5-1; CDR3 DNA: TGCGCCAGCGCTCCGGGACTAGCCTTTGGGGATACGCAGTATTTT; CDR3 protein: CASAPGLAFGDTQYF
J gene: TRBJ2-3; D gene: .; clone size: few; V gene: TRBV3-1/TRBV3-2; CDR3 DNA: TGTGCCAGCAGCCAAAAGCACCGGGGAGGTCGTGACACAGATACGCAGTATTTT; CDR3 protein: CASSQKHRGGRDTDTQYF
J gene: TRBJ1-2; D gene: TRBD1; clone size: once; V gene: TRBV5-1; CDR3 DNA: TGCGCCAGCAGCTTTGGGACAGGGGTTCAGTATGGCTACACCTTC; CDR3 protein: CASSFGTGVQYGYTF
J gene: TRBJ2-5; D gene: .; clone size: few; V gene: TRBV6-5; CDR3 DNA: TGTGCCAGCAGTTACTCGTATAGCGGAGAGACCCAGTACTTC; CDR3 protein: CASSYSYSGETQYF
J gene: TRBJ2-1; D gene: TRBD2; clone size: .; V gene: TRBV7-2; CDR3 DNA: TGTGCCAGCGGCCTTGGCGGGAGGGCGGGGAATGAGCAGTTCTTC; CDR3 protein: CASGLGGRAGNEQFF
J gene: TRBJ2-3; D gene: TRBD2; clone size: many; V gene: TRBV15; CDR3 DNA: TGTGCCACCAGCAGAGATCTAGCGGGAGCAGATACGCAGTATTTT; CDR3 protein: CATSRDLAGADTQYF
J gene: TRBJ1-2; D gene: .; clone size: .; V gene: TRBV30; CDR3 DNA: TGTGCCTGGAGCCCGTCAGGTGTAGGCTACACCTTC; CDR3 protein: CAWSPSGVGYTF
J gene: TRBJ1-1; D gene: .; clone size: once; V gene: TRBV28; CDR3 DNA: TGTGCCAGCAGTCCCGGGGGGGGGCCCAACACTGAAGCTTTCTTT; CDR3 protein: CASSPGGGPNTEAFF
J gene: TRBJ2-2; D gene: TRBD2; clone size: once; V gene: TRBV14; CDR3 DNA: TGTGCCAGCAGCCAAGATACAGCGGGAGGGCCAGGGACCGGGGAGCTGTTTTTT; CDR3 protein: CASSQDTAGGPGTGELFF
J gene: TRBJ1-2; D gene: TRBD1; clone size: many; V gene: TRBV3-1/TRBV3-2; CDR3 DNA: TGTGCCAGCAGTCTGACAGGGGCCTATGGCTACACCTTC; CDR3 protein: CASSLTGAYGYTF
J gene: TRBJ1-1; D gene: .; clone size: .; V gene: TRBV18; CDR3 DNA: TGTGCCAGCTCACCTTGGAGCGAGAACACTGAAGCTTTCTTT; CDR3 protein: CASSPWSENTEAFF
J gene: TRBJ1-1; D gene: .; clone size: .; V gene: TRBV29-1; CDR3 DNA: TGCAGCGTTGGCAGGGAACTAGCCGGGAACACTGAAGCTTTCTTT; CDR3 protein: CSVGRELAGNTEAFF
J gene: TRBJ2-3; D gene: TRBD1; clone size: .; V gene: TRBV7-2; CDR3 DNA: TGTGCCAGCAGCTCACAGGGGGCGCCTGATACGCAGTATTTT; CDR3 protein: CASSSQGAPDTQYF
J gene: TRBJ2-5; D gene: TRBD2; clone size: .; V gene: TRBV7-9; CDR3 DNA: TGTGCCAGCACCAAAAAGGGGCTAGCGGGGGGGTTGGAGACCCAGTACTTC; CDR3 protein: CASTKKGLAGGLETQYF
J gene: TRBJ2-7; D gene: TRBD2; clone size: .; V gene: TRBV7-9; CDR3 DNA: TGTGCCAGCAGCCCCCCGCGGGGGGTGAACTCCTACGAGCAGTACTTC; CDR3 protein: CASSPPRGVNSYEQYF
J gene: TRBJ1-5; D gene: TRBD1; clone size: .; V gene: TRBV15; CDR3 DNA: TGTGCCACCAGCAGACGGACAGGAAATCAGCCCCAGCATTTT; CDR3 protein: CATSRRTGNQPQHF
J gene: TRBJ2-7; D gene: TRBD1; clone size: .; V gene: TRBV28; CDR3 DNA: TGTGCCAGCAGCATCCAGGGGGCAGGCTACGAGCAGTACTTC; CDR3 protein: CASSIQGAGYEQYF
J gene: TRBJ1-2; D gene: .; clone size: .; V gene: TRBV4-3; CDR3 DNA: TGCGCCAGCAGCCAAGAAGAAGCGGGGGCCTGGGATGGCTACACCTTC; CDR3 protein: CASSQEEAGAWDGYTF
J gene: TRBJ2-3; D gene: .; clone size: .; V gene: TRBV12-3/TRBV12-4; CDR3 DNA: TGTGCCAGCAGTCCTCCGGGGGAAGATACGCAGTATTTT; CDR3 protein: CASSPPGEDTQYF
J gene: TRBJ2-7; D gene: .; clone size: .; V gene: TRBV24-1; CDR3 DNA: TGTGCCACCAGTGATTCGCTAACACAGGAGCAGTACTTC; CDR3 protein: CATSDSLTQEQYF
J gene: TRBJ1-2; D gene: .; clone size: once; V gene: TRBV6-4; CDR3 DNA: TGTGCCAGCAGGGGAGATGACTATGGCTACACCTTC; CDR3 protein: CASRGDDYGYTF
J gene: TRBJ1-4; D gene: .; clone size: .; V gene: TRBV19; CDR3 DNA: TGTGCCAGTAGTATCCCCAGGGTGGGCGAAAAACTGTTTTTT; CDR3 protein: CASSIPRVGEKLFF
J gene: TRBJ2-7; D gene: .; clone size: few; V gene: TRBV11-2; CDR3 DNA: TGTGCCAGCAGCTTAGCTAGCTTAGCCCGTGTGGAGCAGTACTTC; CDR3 protein: CASSLASLARVEQYF
J gene: TRBJ2-1; D gene: .; clone size: few; V gene: TRBV7-2; CDR3 DNA: TGTGCCAGCAGCTTATTGGGGGAGGACCTTCAGTTCTTC; CDR3 protein: CASSLLGEDLQFF
J gene: TRBJ2-3; D gene: TRBD1; clone size: .; V gene: TRBV6-2/TRBV6-3; CDR3 DNA: TGTGCCAGCAGTTTAGGGGACAGGGTAACTATCACAGATACGCAGTATTTT; CDR3 protein: CASSLGDRVTITDTQYF
J gene: TRBJ1-6; D gene: TRBD1; clone size: .; V gene: TRBV6-5; CDR3 DNA: TGTGCCAGTGAACCGACAGGGTCTGGTTCACCCCTCCACTTT; CDR3 protein: CASEPTGSGSPLHF
J gene: TRBJ1-2; D gene: .; clone size: .; V gene: TRBV7-2; CDR3 DNA: TGTGCCAGCAGCCCTAGCCCTGGACAGTATGGCTACACCTTC; CDR3 protein: CASSPSPGQYGYTF
J gene: TRBJ1-5; D gene: .; clone size: .; V gene: TRBV18; CDR3 DNA: TGTGCCAGCTCATCACCAGCTTCAGGGACACAGAATCAGCCCCAGCATTTT; CDR3 protein: CASSSPASGTQNQPQHF